This TCR beta chain was retrieved from a study of cytomegalovirus exposure and HLA in healthy donors. The junction had 7 bases not matched to a gene; V was cut back by 6 bases and J by 1 base. Germline CDR1 is SGHRS and CDR2 is YFSETQ. The CDR3 runs to 16 residues. It was with 60 Vbeta and 13 Jbeta primers that the PCR ran. Original methodology: An analysis performed later counted 75 million to 80 million unique TCR beta chains (roughly 11 million of them shared). The method was immunoSEQ multiplex PCR; TCRdb's version includes in-frame clones alone and lacks a portion of them. The D gene and trimming were derived from the DNA, and the V and J assignments and clone size from that table. The sample shows around 110,000 clones, about 69% of them seen only once.

This TCR derives from a woman younger than 30 in good health and CMV-seronegative. Sequenced input: PBMCs. This rearrangement joins TRBV5-1 to TRBJ1-1; 12 positions match TRBD1. The CDR3 nucleotides are TGCGCCAGCACCGGGACAGGGGGCATAGGGAACACTGAAGCTTTCTTT. Encoded protein: CASTGTGGIGNTEAFF.